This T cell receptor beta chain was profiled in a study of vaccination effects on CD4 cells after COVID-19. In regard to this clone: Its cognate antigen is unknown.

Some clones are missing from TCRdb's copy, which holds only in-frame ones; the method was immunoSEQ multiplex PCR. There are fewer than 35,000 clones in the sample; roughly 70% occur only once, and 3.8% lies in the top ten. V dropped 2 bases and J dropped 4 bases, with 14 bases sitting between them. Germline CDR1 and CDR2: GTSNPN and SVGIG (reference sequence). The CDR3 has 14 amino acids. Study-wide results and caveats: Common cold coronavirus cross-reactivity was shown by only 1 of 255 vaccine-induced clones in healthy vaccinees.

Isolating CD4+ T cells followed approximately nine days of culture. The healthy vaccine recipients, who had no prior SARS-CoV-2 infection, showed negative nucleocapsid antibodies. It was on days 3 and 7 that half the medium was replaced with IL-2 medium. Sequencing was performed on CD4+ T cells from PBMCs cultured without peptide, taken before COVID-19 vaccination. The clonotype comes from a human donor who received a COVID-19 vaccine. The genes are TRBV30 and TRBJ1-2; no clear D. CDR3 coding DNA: TGTGCCTGGAGTACGGGAATGGGGTTCTATGGCTACACCTTC. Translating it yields CAWSTGMGFYGYTF.